This is a list of T cell receptor beta chains from one sample in a study of CD8 T cells in ankylosing spondylitis. TCRdb itself ran the 5' RACE reads through MiXCR, one entry per CDR3 protein. Altogether 650,000 to 800,000 distinct CDR3 sequences are present, roughly 20% being singletons, with the ten largest covering around 19%. The sequencing sample was made of blood, either unsorted or a sorted T cell fraction (not recorded which). The receptors shown here come from a male donor with ankylosing spondylitis. Each CDR3 is given with its conserved first and last residue. A D gene is named only where the DNA matches it firmly. Rows give clone size only sometimes, using once, few, many, or a class for an expanded clone.

clone_size: -; cdr3_length: 15; j_call: TRBJ2-7; d_call: TRBD2; v_call: TRBV9; cdr3_nt: TGTGCCAGCAGCGTGGAGAGCGGGGCCACCTACGAGCAGTACTTC; cdr3_aa: CASSVESGATYEQYF
clone_size: many; cdr3_length: 16; j_call: TRBJ2-2; d_call: -; v_call: TRBV5-1; cdr3_nt: TGCGCCAGCAGCTCAGGATCAGGGGGGACGGCCGGGGAGCTGTTTTTT; cdr3_aa: CASSSGSGGTAGELFF
clone_size: few; cdr3_length: 16; j_call: TRBJ1-3; d_call: -; v_call: TRBV6-1; cdr3_nt: TGTGCCAGCCGCGGGGACAAACGAACCCTCGGAAACACCATATATTTT; cdr3_aa: CASRGDKRTLGNTIYF
clone_size: many; cdr3_length: 15; j_call: TRBJ2-3; d_call: -; v_call: TRBV28; cdr3_nt: TGTGCCAGCAGTTTGGGGGGAACTAGCACAGATACGCAGTATTTT; cdr3_aa: CASSLGGTSTDTQYF
clone_size: -; cdr3_length: 16; j_call: TRBJ2-3; d_call: TRBD1; v_call: TRBV9; cdr3_nt: TGTGCCAGCAGCCCGGGGGCAGGGGGCCGCACAGATACGCAGTATTTT; cdr3_aa: CASSPGAGGRTDTQYF
clone_size: few; cdr3_length: 15; j_call: TRBJ1-1; d_call: -; v_call: TRBV5-1; cdr3_nt: TGCGCCAGCAGCATAACGGATGGGGGGGGCGCTGAAGCTTTCTTT; cdr3_aa: CASSITDGGGAEAFF
clone_size: -; cdr3_length: 13; j_call: TRBJ2-5; d_call: -; v_call: TRBV28; cdr3_nt: TGTGCCAGCACCCCTTTGGATAAAGAGACCCAGTACTTC; cdr3_aa: CASTPLDKETQYF
clone_size: few; cdr3_length: 13; j_call: TRBJ1-1; d_call: -; v_call: TRBV10-3; cdr3_nt: TGTGCCATCAAAATAGACCAGATCACTGAAGCTTTCTTT; cdr3_aa: CAIKIDQITEAFF
clone_size: few; cdr3_length: 11; j_call: TRBJ2-3; d_call: -; v_call: TRBV20-1; cdr3_nt: TGCAGTGCTCTGGACTTGCGTACGCAGTATTTT; cdr3_aa: CSALDLRTQYF
clone_size: -; cdr3_length: 14; j_call: TRBJ1-1; d_call: -; v_call: TRBV4-1; cdr3_nt: TGCGCCAGCAGCCGCCCGGATACGAACACTGAAGCTTTCTTT; cdr3_aa: CASSRPDTNTEAFF
clone_size: few; cdr3_length: 16; j_call: TRBJ2-3; d_call: -; v_call: TRBV5-6; cdr3_nt: TGTGCCAGCAGCATCGGGGACGTTAGCTTCACAGATACGCAGTATTTT; cdr3_aa: CASSIGDVSFTDTQYF
clone_size: -; cdr3_length: 11; j_call: TRBJ1-1; d_call: -; v_call: TRBV20-1; cdr3_nt: TGCAGTGCTAGAGATATCAGTGAAGCTTTCTTT; cdr3_aa: CSARDISEAFF
clone_size: -; cdr3_length: 16; j_call: TRBJ1-3; d_call: -; v_call: TRBV28; cdr3_nt: TGTGCCAGCAGTGCCTCGACAGGTTTCTCTGGAAACACCATATATTTT; cdr3_aa: CASSASTGFSGNTIYF
clone_size: few; cdr3_length: 14; j_call: TRBJ2-1; d_call: TRBD2; v_call: TRBV30; cdr3_nt: TGTGCCTGGAGAGGGCGACTAGCTTTCGATGAGCAGTTCTTC; cdr3_aa: CAWRGRLAFDEQFF
clone_size: few; cdr3_length: 14; j_call: TRBJ1-4; d_call: -; v_call: TRBV5-1; cdr3_nt: TGCGCCAGCAGCGCCGGACAGATCAATGAAAAACTGTTTTTT; cdr3_aa: CASSAGQINEKLFF
clone_size: -; cdr3_length: 16; j_call: TRBJ2-5; d_call: TRBD2; v_call: TRBV2; cdr3_nt: TGTGCCAGCAGTGCCCACATGAGGGGGACTAGCGGTAACCAGTACTTC; cdr3_aa: CASSAHMRGTSGNQYF
clone_size: -; cdr3_length: 14; j_call: TRBJ2-1; d_call: TRBD1; v_call: TRBV18; cdr3_nt: TGTGCCAGCTCAGGGGACAGGGACTACAATGAGCAGTTCTTC; cdr3_aa: CASSGDRDYNEQFF
clone_size: few; cdr3_length: 16; j_call: TRBJ1-4; d_call: -; v_call: TRBV4-3; cdr3_nt: TGCGCCAGCAGCCAGGGCGCGACAGCAACTAATGAAAAACTGTTTTTT; cdr3_aa: CASSQGATATNEKLFF
clone_size: few; cdr3_length: 18; j_call: TRBJ2-2; d_call: -; v_call: TRBV5-5; cdr3_nt: TGTGCCAGCAGCCTGGGGGCTGTCGGACAGACGAACACCGGGGAGCTGTTTTTT; cdr3_aa: CASSLGAVGQTNTGELFF
clone_size: few; cdr3_length: 13; j_call: TRBJ2-7; d_call: -; v_call: TRBV20-1; cdr3_nt: TGCAGTGCTAGAGGACCGATGAGCTTCGAGCAGTACTTC; cdr3_aa: CSARGPMSFEQYF
clone_size: -; cdr3_length: 15; j_call: TRBJ1-2; d_call: -; v_call: TRBV4-3; cdr3_nt: TGCGCCAGCAGCCAAGATCTGCAACAGTTCTATGGCTACACCTTC; cdr3_aa: CASSQDLQQFYGYTF
clone_size: many; cdr3_length: 14; j_call: TRBJ1-4; d_call: -; v_call: TRBV28; cdr3_nt: TGTGCCAGCAGTTTATTGTTGGCTAATGAAAAACTGTTTTTT; cdr3_aa: CASSLLLANEKLFF
clone_size: -; cdr3_length: 15; j_call: TRBJ2-5; d_call: -; v_call: TRBV29-1; cdr3_nt: TGCAGCGTCTCCGACCGGGACACTAACCAAGAGACCCAGTACTTC; cdr3_aa: CSVSDRDTNQETQYF
clone_size: many; cdr3_length: 13; j_call: TRBJ2-5; d_call: -; v_call: TRBV7-2; cdr3_nt: TGTGCCAGCAGCTTAAACCCACGGGAGACCCAGTACTTC; cdr3_aa: CASSLNPRETQYF
clone_size: few; cdr3_length: 15; j_call: TRBJ2-5; d_call: -; v_call: TRBV7-2; cdr3_nt: TGTGCCAGCAGCTTATGGCTAGCAGCTCAAGAGACCCAGTACTTC; cdr3_aa: CASSLWLAAQETQYF
clone_size: few; cdr3_length: 12; j_call: TRBJ2-7; d_call: -; v_call: TRBV4-1; cdr3_nt: TGCGCCAGCAGCCAAGGAGGGTTCGAGCAGTACTTC; cdr3_aa: CASSQGGFEQYF
clone_size: -; cdr3_length: 14; j_call: TRBJ1-2; d_call: TRBD1; v_call: TRBV19; cdr3_nt: TGTGCCAGTATCCCGACAGGGGACTTCTATGGCTACACCTTC; cdr3_aa: CASIPTGDFYGYTF
clone_size: few; cdr3_length: 18; j_call: TRBJ2-3; d_call: TRBD2; v_call: TRBV7-3; cdr3_nt: TGTGCCAGCAGCTTAACGGGCCGGGAGGGCCCTAGCACAGATACGCAGTATTTT; cdr3_aa: CASSLTGREGPSTDTQYF
clone_size: -; cdr3_length: 15; j_call: TRBJ2-1; d_call: -; v_call: TRBV29-1; cdr3_nt: TGCAGCGTTGATCCCCCGTACACCTCCTACAATGAGCAGTTCTTC; cdr3_aa: CSVDPPYTSYNEQFF
clone_size: -; cdr3_length: 13; j_call: TRBJ1-5; d_call: TRBD1; v_call: TRBV29-1; cdr3_nt: TGCAGCGTTGCACAGGGGGCCGGTCAGCCCCAGCATTTT; cdr3_aa: CSVAQGAGQPQHF
clone_size: few; cdr3_length: 12; j_call: TRBJ2-1; d_call: -; v_call: TRBV28; cdr3_nt: TGTGCCAGCAGGACAGAAATGGCTGAGCAGTTCTTC; cdr3_aa: CASRTEMAEQFF
clone_size: -; cdr3_length: 12; j_call: TRBJ2-1; d_call: -; v_call: TRBV24-1; cdr3_nt: TGTGCCACCAGTGATTGGGGGAATGAGCAGTTCTTC; cdr3_aa: CATSDWGNEQFF
clone_size: many; cdr3_length: 15; j_call: TRBJ2-5; d_call: TRBD2; v_call: TRBV6-1; cdr3_nt: TGTGCCAGCTCCCTCCCGTTAGCGGGGGGCGAGACCCAGTACTTC; cdr3_aa: CASSLPLAGGETQYF
clone_size: many; cdr3_length: 12; j_call: TRBJ2-1; d_call: -; v_call: TRBV29-1; cdr3_nt: TGCAGGGCCACGGGGGCCTACAATGAGCAGTTCTTC; cdr3_aa: CRATGAYNEQFF
clone_size: few; cdr3_length: 15; j_call: TRBJ2-2; d_call: TRBD1; v_call: TRBV4-1; cdr3_nt: TGCGCCAGCAGCCAACTAGACAGGGACACCGGGGAGCTGTTTTTT; cdr3_aa: CASSQLDRDTGELFF
clone_size: -; cdr3_length: 14; j_call: TRBJ1-2; d_call: -; v_call: TRBV5-1; cdr3_nt: TGCGCCAGCAGCCCACGAGAAGGCGGCTATGGCTACACCTTC; cdr3_aa: CASSPREGGYGYTF
clone_size: -; cdr3_length: 15; j_call: TRBJ1-1; d_call: -; v_call: TRBV5-1; cdr3_nt: TGCGCCAGCAGCCCAGCCACCACCCTGAACACTGAAGCTTTCTTT; cdr3_aa: CASSPATTLNTEAFF
clone_size: once; cdr3_length: 15; j_call: TRBJ2-1; d_call: -; v_call: TRBV11-2; cdr3_nt: TGTGCCAGCAGCTTAGCCCCACTAGGTCCCGTTGAGCGGTTCTTC; cdr3_aa: CASSLAPLGPVERFF
clone_size: few; cdr3_length: 18; j_call: TRBJ2-6; d_call: TRBD2; v_call: TRBV12-3/TRBV12-4; cdr3_nt: TGTGCCAGCAGTGCCCTGGTGGGGGGGAGTGCTGGGGCCAACGTCCTGACTTTC; cdr3_aa: CASSALVGGSAGANVLTF
clone_size: -; cdr3_length: 17; j_call: TRBJ2-5; d_call: -; v_call: TRBV29-1; cdr3_nt: TGCAGCGTAGGGGTCACAAACGTGGGACCCACTCAAGAGACCCAGTACTTC; cdr3_aa: CSVGVTNVGPTQETQYF
clone_size: few; cdr3_length: 11; j_call: TRBJ2-2; d_call: -; v_call: TRBV29-1; cdr3_nt: TGCAGCGTTGAAAATGCCGGGGAGCTGTTTTTT; cdr3_aa: CSVENAGELFF
clone_size: large; cdr3_length: 13; j_call: TRBJ2-1; d_call: -; v_call: TRBV7-9; cdr3_nt: TGTGCCAGCAGGGACCCCCTGGGGGGTGAGCAGTTCTTC; cdr3_aa: CASRDPLGGEQFF
clone_size: -; cdr3_length: 18; j_call: TRBJ2-5; d_call: TRBD2; v_call: TRBV5-4; cdr3_nt: TGTGCCAGCAGCTTGGGGTCGCGACTAGCGGGAAATCAAGAGACCCAGTACTTC; cdr3_aa: CASSLGSRLAGNQETQYF
clone_size: -; cdr3_length: 15; j_call: TRBJ2-3; d_call: TRBD1; v_call: TRBV4-1; cdr3_nt: TGCGCCAGCAGCCAAGAAACAGGGGGAGCAGATACGCAGTATTTT; cdr3_aa: CASSQETGGADTQYF
clone_size: -; cdr3_length: 14; j_call: TRBJ2-7; d_call: TRBD1; v_call: TRBV4-1; cdr3_nt: TGCGCCAGCAGCCCCGGACAGGGTGAGAGCGAGCAGTACTTC; cdr3_aa: CASSPGQGESEQYF
clone_size: -; cdr3_length: 15; j_call: TRBJ2-5; d_call: TRBD2; v_call: TRBV3-1; cdr3_nt: TGTGCCAGCAGCGCCCAGCGGGAGAGATCTGAGACCCAGTACTTC; cdr3_aa: CASSAQRERSETQYF
clone_size: many; cdr3_length: 16; j_call: TRBJ1-2; d_call: -; v_call: TRBV11-2; cdr3_nt: TGTGCCAGCAGCCCGCGCGGGGCATCCTATCTTTATGGCTACACCTTC; cdr3_aa: CASSPRGASYLYGYTF
clone_size: -; cdr3_length: 13; j_call: TRBJ2-1; d_call: -; v_call: TRBV20-1; cdr3_nt: TGCAGTGCTCCGACTAGGGCTGACAATGAGCAGTTCTTC; cdr3_aa: CSAPTRADNEQFF
clone_size: many; cdr3_length: 14; j_call: TRBJ1-1; d_call: -; v_call: TRBV5-1; cdr3_nt: TGCGCCAGCAGCTTGGGGCAGGGGTACACTGAAGCTTTCTTT; cdr3_aa: CASSLGQGYTEAFF
clone_size: few; cdr3_length: 11; j_call: TRBJ2-2; d_call: -; v_call: TRBV7-8; cdr3_nt: TGTGCCAGCACCCTAACCGGGGAGCTGTTTTTT; cdr3_aa: CASTLTGELFF
clone_size: -; cdr3_length: 14; j_call: TRBJ2-7; d_call: -; v_call: TRBV5-1; cdr3_nt: TGCGCCAGCAGGCCCAGGGAGAGCTCCTACGAGCAGTACTTC; cdr3_aa: CASRPRESSYEQYF